These T cell receptor beta chains were read from a single sample in a study of OX40 agonist ivuxolimab in advanced cancers. TCRdb's copy holds only in-frame clones and misses some; the assay was immunoSEQ multiplex PCR. The sample holds about 76,000 clones, less than 90% seen once. This material consisted of CD4+ or CD8+ T cells sorted from blood, taken in a trial of the OX40 agonist ivuxolimab. These receptors were taken from an adult with an advanced solid tumor such as melanoma, head and neck, liver or kidney cancer. Each CDR3 is given with its conserved first and last residue. D genes are given only for firm matches. Clone size, where shown, is once, few, many, or a class for clones that have expanded.

d_call | clone_size | j_call | cdr3_length | v_call | cdr3_nt | cdr3_aa
NA | NA | TRBJ2-3 | 14 | TRBV7-2 | TGTGCCAGCAGCTTAAAGATAGGGACAGATACGCAGTATTTT | CASSLKIGTDTQYF
NA | NA | TRBJ2-7 | 14 | TRBV7-3 | TGTGCCAGCAGCTTTGGCCAGAGCTCCTACGAGCAGTACTTC | CASSFGQSSYEQYF
NA | few | TRBJ2-7 | 14 | TRBV9 | TGTGCCAGCAGCGTAGCGGAGCTTTCCTACGAGCAGTACTTC | CASSVAELSYEQYF
NA | NA | TRBJ1-2 | 17 | TRBV13 | TGTGCCAGCAGCTTAGCCCTTCCTGACAGTCATGACTATGGCTACACCTTC | CASSLALPDSHDYGYTF
NA | NA | TRBJ2-3 | 18 | TRBV5-5 | TGTGCCAGCAGCTTGGGTCCAGAGCCTCCTTACGGCACAGATACGCAGTATTTT | CASSLGPEPPYGTDTQYF
NA | NA | TRBJ1-2 | 17 | TRBV30 | TGTGCCTGGAGTGCCGCCCGGACAGTGTGGGCTAACTATGGCTACACCTTC | CAWSAARTVWANYGYTF
TRBD2 | once | TRBJ2-1 | 20 | TRBV19 | TGTGCCAGTACAAGGGATGCTAGCGGGAGGGCCACTCCTCTAGACAATGAGCAGTTCTTC | CASTRDASGRATPLDNEQFF
NA | NA | TRBJ1-1 | 15 | TRBV4-1 | TGCGCCAGCAGCCAAGGGGCCGGGGGGAGCACTGAAGCTTTCTTT | CASSQGAGGSTEAFF
NA | NA | TRBJ2-1 | 15 | TRBV10-3 | TGTGCCATCAGACCCTTAGCGGACTCCTACAATGAGCAGTTCTTC | CAIRPLADSYNEQFF
NA | once | TRBJ1-1 | 14 | TRBV10-3 | TGTGCCATCAGCCCCACGGGAGGGGACACTGAAGCTTTCTTT | CAISPTGGDTEAFF
NA | NA | TRBJ2-7 | 13 | TRBV6-1 | TGTGCCAGCAGTTTACAGGGCTCCTACGAGCAGTACTTC | CASSLQGSYEQYF
NA | NA | TRBJ1-5 | 15 | TRBV5-6 | TGTGCCAGCAGCCGGAGGACAGAGCGCAATCAGCCCCAGCATTTT | CASSRRTERNQPQHF
NA | few | TRBJ1-1 | 15 | TRBV10-3 | TGTGCCATCAGTGAACCGCAAGGACTGAACACTGAAGCTTTCTTT | CAISEPQGLNTEAFF
NA | NA | TRBJ1-1 | 14 | TRBV5-8 | TGTGCCAGCATCCTACAGGGAGCCGGCACTGAAGCTTTCTTT | CASILQGAGTEAFF
NA | NA | TRBJ1-2 | 13 | TRBV29-1 | TGCAGCGTTGGGGCAGAATCTCGGGGTGGCTACACCTTC | CSVGAESRGGYTF
NA | NA | TRBJ1-3 | 14 | TRBV29-1 | TGCAGCGCCACAGGGTCCGTCTCTGGAAACACCATATATTTT | CSATGSVSGNTIYF
NA | once | TRBJ2-5 | 18 | TRBV7-2 | TGTGCCAGCAGCTTAGCGCGAGGGAGCCATGGAACACAAGAGACCCAGTACTTC | CASSLARGSHGTQETQYF
NA | NA | TRBJ1-3 | 16 | TRBV13 | TGTGCCAGCAGCTTACCGGGGAAGAGCTCTGGAAACACCATATATTTT | CASSLPGKSSGNTIYF
NA | NA | TRBJ2-7 | 13 | TRBV7-9 | TGTGCCAGCAGTTTAGGGGACGCGGGCGAGCAGTACTTC | CASSLGDAGEQYF
NA | NA | TRBJ2-1 | 14 | TRBV7-2 | TGTGCCAGCTCGTCGGGACACATGAACCATGAGCAGTTCTTC | CASSSGHMNHEQFF
NA | NA | TRBJ1-3 | 13 | TRBV7-6 | TGTGCCAGCAGCTTAGGGACGGGTAACACCATATATTTT | CASSLGTGNTIYF
TRBD1 | NA | TRBJ1-4 | 14 | TRBV6-1 | TGTGCCAGCACCGGACAGGGCAAGGGGGAAAAACTGTTTTTT | CASTGQGKGEKLFF
NA | NA | TRBJ2-2 | 14 | TRBV5-6 | TGTGCCAGCAGCAGATCTACGGGCACCGGGGAGCTGTTTTTT | CASSRSTGTGELFF
NA | once | TRBJ1-4 | 19 | TRBV12-5 | TGTGCTAGTGGTTTGGCCCGGATGGGGGGGAGGTTGACTAATGAAAAACTGTTTTTT | CASGLARMGGRLTNEKLFF
NA | NA | TRBJ2-7 | 11 | TRBV11-2 | TGTGCCAGCGCACCCTCCTACGAGCAGTACTTC | CASAPSYEQYF
NA | NA | TRBJ1-1 | 15 | TRBV9 | TGTGCCAGCAGCTCCCCGGGACACCGGGACACTGAAGCTTTCTTT | CASSSPGHRDTEAFF
TRBD1 | NA | TRBJ1-1 | 14 | TRBV6-1 | TGTGCCAGCAGTCCCCGACAGGGGTCCACTGAAGCTTTCTTT | CASSPRQGSTEAFF
TRBD2 | once | TRBJ2-7 | 15 | TRBV6-1 | TGTGCCAGCAGTGAACTAGCGGGGGGGCGCGTCGAGCAGTACTTC | CASSELAGGRVEQYF
NA | NA | TRBJ2-5 | 15 | TRBV6-5 | TGTGCCAGCAGTTCCCCTCGACAGTCGCAAGAGACCCAGTACTTC | CASSSPRQSQETQYF
NA | once | TRBJ2-1 | 16 | TRBV4-2 | TGTGCCAGCAGCCAAGCGGATCAGGGGTCCTACAATGAGCAGTTCTTC | CASSQADQGSYNEQFF
NA | NA | TRBJ2-5 | 13 | TRBV27 | TGTGCCAGCACCGCTGGGGCCCAAGAGACCCAGTACTTC | CASTAGAQETQYF
NA | NA | TRBJ1-3 | 14 | TRBV11-3 | TGTGCCAGCAGCTTAGGGGCCTCTGGAAACACCATATATTTT | CASSLGASGNTIYF
NA | NA | TRBJ1-5 | 14 | TRBV25-1 | TGTGCCAGCAGGACCCGGGGCACTCTCCCGCCCCAGCATTTT | CASRTRGTLPPQHF
TRBD1 | few | TRBJ1-1 | 13 | TRBV30 | TGTGCCTGTGCGACAGGGTTTAACACTGAAGCTTTCTTT | CACATGFNTEAFF
TRBD2 | NA | TRBJ2-1 | 15 | TRBV4-2 | TGTGCCAGCAGCCACCGAGCGGGAGGACCCAATGAGCAGTTCTTC | CASSHRAGGPNEQFF
NA | NA | TRBJ2-5 | 14 | TRBV7-2 | TGTGCCAGCACCCAGGGGGGGCCCGAGGGGGCCCAGTACTTC | CASTQGGPEGAQYF
TRBD1 | NA | TRBJ2-7 | 15 | TRBV7-6 | TGTGCCAGCAGCGCGCAGACAGGGGTAAGCTACGAGCAGTACTTC | CASSAQTGVSYEQYF
NA | NA | TRBJ1-3 | 14 | TRBV5-4 | TGTGCCAGCAGCCGGAACAGGGAGGGGAACACCATATATTTT | CASSRNREGNTIYF
NA | NA | TRBJ2-6 | 16 | TRBV6-4 | TGTGCCAGCAGTTACTCGAATCTGGCTGGGGCCAACGTCCTGACTTTC | CASSYSNLAGANVLTF
NA | NA | TRBJ2-1 | 18 | TRBV10-3 | TGTGCCATCAGTGAGTCTTGGGGCTCCTCGGCGGCCTACAATGAGCAGTTCTTC | CAISESWGSSAAYNEQFF
NA | once | TRBJ1-1 | 14 | TRBV5-5 | TGTGCCAGCAGCCTGTTCGGGGCGAACACTGAAGCTTTCTTT | CASSLFGANTEAFF
NA | NA | TRBJ1-1 | 16 | TRBV7-8 | TGTGCCAGCAGCTTAGCCCTGGGGGGTGCCTTCACTGAAGCTTTCTTT | CASSLALGGAFTEAFF
NA | NA | TRBJ1-1 | 16 | TRBV4-2 | TGTGCCAGCAGCCAAGATAGGGGGGCATCGAACACTGAAGCTTTCTTT | CASSQDRGASNTEAFF
NA | NA | TRBJ2-6 | 16 | TRBV25-1 | TGTGCCAGCAGTGAATCCCCTCTCTCTGGGGCCAACGTCCTGACTTTC | CASSESPLSGANVLTF
NA | NA | TRBJ2-1 | 14 | TRBV7-2 | TGTGCCAGCAGCTTAGCTCATTGGGGGAATGAGCAGTTCTTC | CASSLAHWGNEQFF
NA | few | TRBJ2-5 | 15 | TRBV6-5 | TGTGCCAGCAGCTCTGGTTCGGGACTGAGGGAGACCCAGTACTTC | CASSSGSGLRETQYF
NA | NA | TRBJ2-5 | 12 | TRBV18 | TGTGCCAGCTCACCCCCAGTAGAGACCCAGTACTTC | CASSPPVETQYF
NA | NA | TRBJ2-5 | 11 | TRBV6-6 | TGTGCCAGCAGATTGAAAGAGACCCAGTACTTC | CASRLKETQYF
NA | NA | TRBJ1-2 | 9 | TRBV29-1 | TGCAGCGTCGGGGACACCCAACGCTTC | CSVGDTQRF
NA | NA | TRBJ2-5 | 16 | TRBV10-3 | TGTGCCATCAGTCTGGCGCTGTCGGGGTTTCAAGAGACCCAGTACTTC | CAISLALSGFQETQYF
TRBD1 | NA | TRBJ2-4 | 15 | TRBV7-2 | TGTGCCAGCAGCTTAGACTGGGGACAGGGGAACATTCAGTACTTC | CASSLDWGQGNIQYF
NA | NA | TRBJ2-3 | 18 | TRBV5-4 | TGTGCCAGCAGCTTGGTAGTAAAGGCCGCGCGGGGCACAGATACGCAGTATTTT | CASSLVVKAARGTDTQYF
TRBD1 | NA | TRBJ2-3 | 13 | TRBV2 | TGTGCCAGCAGTGAGGACAGGGAGGATACGCAGTATTTT | CASSEDREDTQYF
NA | once | TRBJ2-3 | 17 | TRBV5-1 | TGCGCCAGCAGCTTGGCGACTCTGCAGTCATCCGCAGATACGCAGTATTTT | CASSLATLQSSADTQYF